A single sample is the source of the 2 T cell receptor beta chains below, sequenced in a study of shared clonotypes between healthy human individuals. Using immunoSEQ multiplex PCR, the repertoire was profiled, and TCRdb retains in-frame clones only, with some absent. The sample lists more than 2,000,000 clones; about 92% were seen once. Input material: naive CD4+ T cells sorted from blood. Subset reported: CD45RA+ positively selected. These receptors originate from a man younger than 35 in good health.

The chain recombines TRBV30 with TRBJ1-5; D is unresolved. The CDR3 sequence is 17 residues long. The V end lost 0 bases, the J end lost 7 bases, and 22 bases lay between the germline ends. From germline, CDR1 is GTSNPN and CDR2 SVGIG (reference sequence). This CDR3 is CAWSVRGNTSSRQPQHF. CDR3 in DNA: TGTGCCTGGAGTGTACGGGGAAACACCTCCTCAAGACAGCCCCAGCATTTT. Full variable domain (outside the CDR3, taken from reference TRBV30 and TRBJ1-5): SQTIHQWPATLVQPVGSPLSLECTVEGTSNPNLYWYRQAAGRGLQLLFYSVGIGQISSEVPQNLSASRPQDRQFILSSKKLLLSDSGFYLCAWSVRGNTSSRQPQHFGDGTRLSIL.

The chain employs TRBV2 and TRBJ1-5; 10 positions agree with TRBD1. V gave up 6 bases and J gave up 7 bases; unmatched junction bases: 9. Germline CDR1 reads SNHLY; CDR2 reads FYNNEI. The CDR3 is made up of 15 amino acids. CDR3: CASSSGTGVRQPQHF. The CDR3 DNA reads as TGTGCCAGCAGCTCCGGGACAGGGGTACGCCAGCCCCAGCATTTT. Using reference TRBV2 and TRBJ1-5 for the parts outside the CDR3, the full variable domain is EPEVTQTPSHQVTQMGQEVILRCVPISNHLYFYWYRQILGQKVEFLVSFYNNEISEKSEIFDDQFSVERPDGSNFTLKIRSTKLEDSAMYFCASSSGTGVRQPQHFGDGTRLSIL.